The entry below describes one T cell receptor beta chain. The antigen is not known. TCRdb itself ran the 5' RACE reads through MiXCR, one entry per CDR3 protein. This table holds around 470,000 distinct CDR3 sequences, about 14% found once. This sample stems from a study of identical twins. Donors were all healthy Caucasians. Findings of the study overall: Where out-of-frame alpha sequences were twin-shared, they showed excess low generation probability. Insertions were fewer in abundant cord blood beta clonotypes, whereas memory repertoires showed none of this pattern. Monozygotic twin pairs showed more out-of-frame TCR alpha sharing than models estimated.

The V end lost 5 bases, the J end lost 0 bases, and 20 bases lay between the germline ends. CDR3 length: 17 amino acids. The V gene's germline CDR1 is PRHDT and CDR2 FYEKMQ (reference sequence). This sample was shared with a second study, whose subject was yellow fever vaccine responses in identical twins.

Sample: CD4+ T cells sorted from blood. This chain connects TRBV13 to TRBJ2-7; a weak D match, TRBD2 (6 bases). This TCR was sampled from a woman aged 18-35 years in good health. CDR3 bases: TGTGCCAGCAGCGCAGTGGGGGACTCCAAAATCTCCTACGAGCAGTACTTC. This codes for CASSAVGDSKISYEQYF.